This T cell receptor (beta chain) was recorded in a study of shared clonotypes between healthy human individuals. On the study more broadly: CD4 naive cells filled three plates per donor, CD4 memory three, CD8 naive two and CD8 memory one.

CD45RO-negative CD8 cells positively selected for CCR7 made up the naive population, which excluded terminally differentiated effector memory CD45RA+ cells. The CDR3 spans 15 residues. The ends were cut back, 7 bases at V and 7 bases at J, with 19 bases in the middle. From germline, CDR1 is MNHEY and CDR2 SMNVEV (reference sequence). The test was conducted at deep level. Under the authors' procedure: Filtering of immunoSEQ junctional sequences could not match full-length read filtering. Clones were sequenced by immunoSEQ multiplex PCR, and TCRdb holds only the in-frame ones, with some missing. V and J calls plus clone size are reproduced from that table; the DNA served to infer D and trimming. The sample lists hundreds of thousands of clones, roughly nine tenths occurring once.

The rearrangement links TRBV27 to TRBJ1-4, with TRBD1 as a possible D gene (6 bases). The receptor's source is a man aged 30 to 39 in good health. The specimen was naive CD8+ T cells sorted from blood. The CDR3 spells CASMPGDLTVEKLFF. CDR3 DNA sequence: TGTGCCAGCATGCCAGGGGACCTTACCGTTGAAAAACTGTTTTTT. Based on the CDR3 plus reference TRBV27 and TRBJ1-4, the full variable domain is EAQVTQNPRYLITVTGKKLTVTCSQNMNHEYMSWYRQDPGLGLRQIYYSMNVEVTDKGDVPEGYKVSRKEKRNFPLILESPSPNQTSLYFCASMPGDLTVEKLFFGSGTQLSVL.